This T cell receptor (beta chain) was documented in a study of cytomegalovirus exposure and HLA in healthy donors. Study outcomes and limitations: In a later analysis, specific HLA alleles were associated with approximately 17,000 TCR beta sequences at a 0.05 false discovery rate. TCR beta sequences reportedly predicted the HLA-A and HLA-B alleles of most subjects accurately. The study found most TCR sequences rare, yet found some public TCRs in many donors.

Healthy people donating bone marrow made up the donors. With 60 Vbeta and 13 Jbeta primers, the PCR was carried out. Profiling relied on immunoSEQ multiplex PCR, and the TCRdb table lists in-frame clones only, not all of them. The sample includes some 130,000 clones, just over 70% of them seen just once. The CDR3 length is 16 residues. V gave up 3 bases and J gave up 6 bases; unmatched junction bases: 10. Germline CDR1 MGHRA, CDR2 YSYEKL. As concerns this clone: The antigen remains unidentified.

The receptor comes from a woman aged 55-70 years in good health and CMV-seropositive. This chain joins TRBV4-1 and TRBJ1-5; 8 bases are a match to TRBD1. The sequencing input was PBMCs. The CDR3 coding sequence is TGCGCCAGCAGCCACCAGACAGGGGATAGGAGTCAGCCCCAGCATTTT. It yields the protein CASSHQTGDRSQPQHF.